This T cell receptor (beta chain) was identified during a study of blood T cell repertoires in COVID-19. The CDR3 runs to 17 residues. The V and J ends lost 5 bases and 0 bases, in that order; junction bases with no gene match: 7. CDR1 MNHNY and CDR2 SVGAGI come from the germline V gene (reference sequence). TCRdb's copy holds only in-frame clones and misses some; the assay was immunoSEQ multiplex PCR. Of 200,000 to 250,000 clones in the sample, 70% to 90% were seen once. The origin of this receptor is a woman in her 40s who had recovered from COVID-19. Sequenced sample: peripheral blood. The chain uses TRBV6-6 and TRBJ2-7; 13 nucleotides align to TRBD2. The CDR3: CASSPTSGGPSSYEQYF. The CDR3 bases are TGTGCCAGCAGTCCGACTAGCGGGGGGCCTAGCTCCTACGAGCAGTACTTC.